This T cell receptor (beta chain) was profiled in a study of liver allograft versus peripheral blood T cells. The wider study: Recipients' peripheral blood T cell receptor repertoires were compared with those in transplanted livers.

The CDR3 consists of 15 residues. Trimming shortened V by 2 bases and J by 1 base, and 12 bases separated the two germline ends. CDR1 and CDR2 (germline): LNHDA, SQIVND (reference sequence). Worth noting for this clonotype: Its cognate antigen is unknown.

TCRdb independently ran MiXCR on the reads; one entry per CDR3 protein. The data show over 9,000 distinct CDR3 sequences, about 25% seen once. Study-level results: Liver allograft repertoires of T cell receptors reportedly diverged from peripheral blood repertoires.

This sequence was found in a human patient who had a liver transplant. The graft donor may be the source of some T cells. The chain joins TRBV19 to TRBJ2-7, with a weak D call TRBD2 (5 bases). The CDR3 coding sequence is TGTGCCAGTAGTATAATGGCGGGCGGATCCTACGAGCAGTACTTC. It is translated as CASSIMAGGSYEQYF.